This TCR beta chain stems from a study of blood T cells in healthy people across ages. Study-wide points: Per million T cells, TCR beta diversity dropped about linearly as age rose. Whereas aged donors had fewer naive CD4+ cells, long-lived donors had more of them and higher diversity. Naive T cell percentage strongly correlated with TCR beta diversity.

A remark on this clonotype: The antigen remains unidentified.

PCR was performed a second time for about 7 to 11 cycles using a sample-barcoded 5' primer and a J-beta primer mix. No fewer than 3 million CDR3-containing paired-end reads came from each sample. TCRdb fed the 5' RACE reads into MiXCR, producing one record per CDR3 protein. The table includes about 1.4 million distinct CDR3 sequences, approximately 60% detected once. What was sequenced was blood. This TCR came from a man aged 18 to 29 in good health.

CDR3 amino acids: CSARDSGVYGYTF. CDR3 sequence (DNA): TGCAGTGCTAGAGATTCTGGGGTCTATGGCTACACCTTC. The rearrangement joins TRBV20-1 to TRBJ1-2; D not resolved. Trimming took off 0 bases at V and 4 bases at J, with 9 bases between the two ends. Germline CDR1 and CDR2: DFQATT and SNEGSKA (reference sequence). The CDR3 sequence is 13 residues long.